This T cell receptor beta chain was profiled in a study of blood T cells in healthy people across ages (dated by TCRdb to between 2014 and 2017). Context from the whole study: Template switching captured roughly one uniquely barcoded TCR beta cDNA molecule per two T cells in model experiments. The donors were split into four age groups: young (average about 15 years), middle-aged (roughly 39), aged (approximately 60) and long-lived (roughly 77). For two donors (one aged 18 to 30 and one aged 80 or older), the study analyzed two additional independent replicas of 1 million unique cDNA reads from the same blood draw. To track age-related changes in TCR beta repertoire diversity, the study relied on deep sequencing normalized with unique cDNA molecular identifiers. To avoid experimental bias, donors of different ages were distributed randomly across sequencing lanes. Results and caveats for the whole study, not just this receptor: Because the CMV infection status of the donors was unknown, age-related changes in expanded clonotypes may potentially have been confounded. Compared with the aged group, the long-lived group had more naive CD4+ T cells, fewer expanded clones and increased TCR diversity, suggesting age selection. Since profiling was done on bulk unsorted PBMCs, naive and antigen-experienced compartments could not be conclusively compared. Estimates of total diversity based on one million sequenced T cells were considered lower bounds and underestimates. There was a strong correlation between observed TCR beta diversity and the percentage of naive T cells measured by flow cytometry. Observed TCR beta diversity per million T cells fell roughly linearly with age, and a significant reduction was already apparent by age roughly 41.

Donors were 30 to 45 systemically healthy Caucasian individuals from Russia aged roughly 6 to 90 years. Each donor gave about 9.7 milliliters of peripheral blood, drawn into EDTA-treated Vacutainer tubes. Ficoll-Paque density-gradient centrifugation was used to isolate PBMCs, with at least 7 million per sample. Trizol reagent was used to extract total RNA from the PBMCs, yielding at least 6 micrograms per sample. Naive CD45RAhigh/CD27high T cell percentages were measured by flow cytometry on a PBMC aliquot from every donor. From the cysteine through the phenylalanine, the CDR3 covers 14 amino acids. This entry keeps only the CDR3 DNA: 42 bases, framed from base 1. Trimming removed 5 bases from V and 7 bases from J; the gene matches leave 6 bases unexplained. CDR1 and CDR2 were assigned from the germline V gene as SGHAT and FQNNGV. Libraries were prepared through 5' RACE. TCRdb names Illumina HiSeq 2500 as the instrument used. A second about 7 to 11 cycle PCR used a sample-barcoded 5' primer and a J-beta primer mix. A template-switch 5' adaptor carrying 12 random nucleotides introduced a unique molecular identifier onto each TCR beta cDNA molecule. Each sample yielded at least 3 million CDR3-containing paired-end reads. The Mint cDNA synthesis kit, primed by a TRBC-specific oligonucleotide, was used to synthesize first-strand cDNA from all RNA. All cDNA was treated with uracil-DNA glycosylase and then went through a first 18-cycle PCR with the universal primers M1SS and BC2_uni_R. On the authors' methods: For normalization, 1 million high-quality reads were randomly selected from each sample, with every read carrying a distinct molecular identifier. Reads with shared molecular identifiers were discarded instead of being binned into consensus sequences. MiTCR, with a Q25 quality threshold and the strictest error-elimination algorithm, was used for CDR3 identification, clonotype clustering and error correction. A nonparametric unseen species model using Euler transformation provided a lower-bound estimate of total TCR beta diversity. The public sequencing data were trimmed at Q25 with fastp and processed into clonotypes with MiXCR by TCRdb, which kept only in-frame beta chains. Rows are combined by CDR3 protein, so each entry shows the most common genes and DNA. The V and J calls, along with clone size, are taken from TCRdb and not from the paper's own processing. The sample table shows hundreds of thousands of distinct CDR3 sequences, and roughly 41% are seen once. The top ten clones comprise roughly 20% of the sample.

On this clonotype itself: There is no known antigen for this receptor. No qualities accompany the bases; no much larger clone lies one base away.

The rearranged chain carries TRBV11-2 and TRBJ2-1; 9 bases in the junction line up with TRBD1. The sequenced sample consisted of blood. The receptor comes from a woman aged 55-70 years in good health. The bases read TGTGCCAGCAGCGTAAACAGGGGGCGAAATGAGCAGTTCTTC. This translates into CASSVNRGRNEQFF.